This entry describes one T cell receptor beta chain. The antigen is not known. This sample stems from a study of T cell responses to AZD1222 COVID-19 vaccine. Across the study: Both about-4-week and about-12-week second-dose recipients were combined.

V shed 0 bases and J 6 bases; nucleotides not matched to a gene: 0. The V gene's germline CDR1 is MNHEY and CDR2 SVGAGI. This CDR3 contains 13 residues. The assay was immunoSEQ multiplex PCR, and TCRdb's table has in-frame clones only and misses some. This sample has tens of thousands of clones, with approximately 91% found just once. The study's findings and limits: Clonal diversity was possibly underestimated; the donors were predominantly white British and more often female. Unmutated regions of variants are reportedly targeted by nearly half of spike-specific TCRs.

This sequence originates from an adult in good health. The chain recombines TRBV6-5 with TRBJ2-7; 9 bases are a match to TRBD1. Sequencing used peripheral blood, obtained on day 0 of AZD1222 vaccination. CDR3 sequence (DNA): TGTGCCAGCAGTTACTCGACAGGGGGCGAGCAGTACTTC. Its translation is CASSYSTGGEQYF.